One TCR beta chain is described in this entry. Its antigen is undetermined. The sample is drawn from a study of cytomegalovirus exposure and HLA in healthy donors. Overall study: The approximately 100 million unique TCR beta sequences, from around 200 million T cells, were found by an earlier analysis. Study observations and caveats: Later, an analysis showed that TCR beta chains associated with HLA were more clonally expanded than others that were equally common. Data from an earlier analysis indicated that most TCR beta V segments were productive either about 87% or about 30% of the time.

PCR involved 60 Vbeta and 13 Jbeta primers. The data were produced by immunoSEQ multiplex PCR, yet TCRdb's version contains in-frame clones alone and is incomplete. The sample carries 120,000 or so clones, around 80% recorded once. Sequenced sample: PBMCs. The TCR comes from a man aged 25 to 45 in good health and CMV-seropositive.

The CDR3: CASSDTGGIRGYTF. CDR3 nucleotide sequence: TGTGCCAGCAGTGATACAGGGGGGATCCGCGGCTACACCTTC. This chain links TRBV6-1 with TRBJ1-2; 8 bases fit TRBD1. CDR1 is MNHNS, CDR2 SASEGT, per germline. The J segment lost 8 bases and the V segment lost 3 bases, leaving 8 bases of the junction unmatched. The CDR3 extends over 14 amino acids.